This TCR beta chain was sequenced for a study of circulating tumor DNA in untreated peripheral T-cell lymphoma. With respect to this clone: The antigen is not known.

Germline lookup yields CDR1 MDHEN and CDR2 SYDVKM. Unmatched junction bases numbered 8, after V lost 5 bases and J lost 5 bases. CDR3 length: 16 residues. Tumor tissue was collected at baseline, before treatment began. Study results and caveats: Tumor-specific clonotypes were found in roughly 79% of patients.

Clones were sequenced by immunoSEQ multiplex PCR, and TCRdb holds only the in-frame ones, with some missing. The sample has more than 6,500 clones; 70% to 80% are singletons. The chain links TRBV28 to TRBJ2-2; the match to TRBD1 covers 10 bases. The TCR sequence derives from a human donor with peripheral T-cell lymphoma. The specimen sequenced was tumor tissue. CDR3 in DNA: TGTGCCAGCAGTACCCGGGACAGGGGTGCGACCGGGGAGCTGTTTTTT. It codes for CASSTRDRGATGELFF. Based on the CDR3 plus reference TRBV28 and TRBJ2-2, the full variable domain is DVKVTQSSRYLVKRTGEKVFLECVQDMDHENMFWYRQDPGLGLRLIYFSYDVKMKEKGDIPEGYSVSREKKERFSLILESASTNQTSMYLCASSTRDRGATGELFFGEGSRLTVL.